Listed here are 20 T cell receptor beta chains from one sample, sequenced in a study of regulatory T cells in long-lasting Graves disease. Investigators prepared the TCR beta libraries by applying iRepertoire HTBI primers and Arm-PCR of CDR3 regions. TCRdb reprocessed the multiplex PCR reads with MiXCR, giving one entry per CDR3 protein. The sample consists of fewer than 550,000 distinct CDR3 sequences, more than 15% of them appearing once. Time point of the sample: newly diagnosed GD, antithyroid drugs for less than 3 months. Scientists built the TCR library using RNA that was extracted from PBMCs. The same sample was also used in a study of T cells in Graves' hyperthyroidism and ophthalmopathy.

Source: peripheral blood mononuclear cells (PBMCs), taken at new diagnosis, from a patient treated with antithyroid drugs. Source of these receptors: a woman aged 35-60 years with Graves disease.

This clonotype was recorded at least ten times. This rearrangement joins TRBV11-2 to TRBJ2-2; D gene uncertain. The CDR3 consists of 15 residues. The V gene's germline CDR1 is SGHAT and CDR2 FQNNGV. Trimming removed 3 bases at V and 1 base at J, with 9 bases between. In nucleotides, the CDR3 is TGTGCCAGCAGCTTGTCCCCAATGAACACCGGGGAGCTGTTTTTT. Amino acids: CASSLSPMNTGELFF.

This clonotype was recorded a few times. The rearrangement links TRBV3-1 to TRBJ1-1; D remains ambiguous. V was shortened by 1 base and J by 1 base, with 7 bases between the two germline ends. The CDR3 is 14 residues long. CDR1 is LGHDT and CDR2 is YNNKEL in the germline V gene (reference sequence). In DNA form, the CDR3 reads TGTGCCAGCAGCCAAGTTACAGAGAACACTGAAGCTTTCTTT. Amino acid sequence: CASSQVTENTEAFF.

The J gene is TRBJ2-1, the V gene TRBV12-3 or TRBV12-4; 8 bases match TRBD1. The CDR3 totals 13 residues. The ends lost 5 bases at V and 6 bases at J; junction bases unmatched: 3. The CDR3: CASSRDRTNEQFF. The DNA of the CDR3 is TGTGCCAGCAGTAGGGACAGGACCAATGAGCAGTTCTTC.

Concerning this clonotype: This clone may be a read error of a much larger clone one base away. The chain has TRBV5-4 and TRBJ2-7; no definite D call. Germline values: CDR1 SGHNT, CDR2 YYREEE (reference sequence). The CDR3 contains 13 residues. Trimming took off 2 bases at V and 2 bases at J, with 8 bases between the two ends. The CDR3 is CASSFDQTYEQYF. In nucleotides, the CDR3 is TGTGCCAGCAGCTTCGACCAAACCTACGAGCAGTACTTC.

For this clonotype: At one end, the junction sequence differs from germline, possibly due to a read error. The chain combines TRBV5-1 with TRBJ2-7, with D uncertain. CDR3 length equals 15 residues. Germline lookup yields CDR1 SGHRS and CDR2 YFSETQ. The CDR3 DNA is TGTGCCAGCAGTGAGACACACCCGAGCTCCTACGAGCAGCACTTC. It encodes CASSETHPSSYEQHF.

The chain employs TRBV7-2 and TRBJ1-5; D ambiguous. The CDR3 contains 15 residues. V was clipped by 5 bases and J by 6 bases, with 17 bases between them. Germline values: CDR1 SGHTA, CDR2 FQGNSA. CDR3 region: CASSPSVGLGQPQHF. The DNA of the CDR3 is TGTGCCAGCAGCCCCTCCGTTGGGTTGGGTCAGCCCCAGCATTTT.

This clonotype was detected only a few times. The chain has TRBV20-1 and TRBJ1-2; tentatively, D is TRBD1 (6 bases). The CDR3 spans 14 residues. In germline, CDR1 is DFQATT, CDR2 SNEGSKA (reference sequence). Trimming took 5 bases from V and 7 from J, leaving 20 bases between them. The CDR3 is CSAYTGYSGSGYTF. CDR3 DNA: TGCAGTGCTTATACAGGGTACTCGGGTAGTGGCTACACCTTC.

This chain uses TRBV12-3 or TRBV12-4 with TRBJ1-6; 10 bases line up with TRBD1. The junction had 5 bases not matched to a gene; V was cut back by 5 bases and J by 7 bases. CDR3 length: 15 residues. CDR3 nucleotides: TGTGCCAGCAGTATCCGACAGGGGGCGAATTCACCCCTCCACTTT. This sequence encodes CASSIRQGANSPLHF.

This clonotype was observed many times. The chain recombines TRBV7-2 with TRBJ1-1, with TRBD1 identical over 7 bases. Germline V gene data show CDR1 as SGHTA and CDR2 as FQGNSA. J gave up 0 bases and V 7 bases, and 8 bases lay outside the gene matches. This CDR3 region has 15 residues. The CDR3 here is CASMTGWGMNTEAFF. DNA for the CDR3: TGTGCCAGCATGACAGGGTGGGGGATGAACACTGAAGCTTTCTTT.

This clonotype was picked up a small number of times. The gene calls are TRBV30 and TRBJ2-5, with 8 bases that match TRBD1. The germline CDR1 and CDR2 sequences are GTSNPN and SVGIG (reference sequence). The CDR3 length is 17 residues. Unmatched junction bases numbered 20, after V lost 2 bases and J lost 9 bases. CDR3 loop: CAWSKKTGGIFKRPQYF. The CDR3 region has the DNA TGTGCCTGGAGTAAAAAAACAGGGGGGATATTCAAGAGACCCCAGTACTTC.

This clonotype was detected only a few times. This sequence joins TRBV6-1 and TRBJ1-1; D may be TRBD1 (5 bases). Germline V gives CDR1 MNHNS, CDR2 SASEGT. The CDR3 has 13 residues. V was shortened by 3 bases and J by 11 bases, with 16 bases between the two germline ends. The CDR3 DNA follows: TGTGCCAGCAGTGACAGGGAGGATCGGTTCGCTTTCTTT. It specifies CASSDREDRFAFF.

The V call is TRBV27, the J call TRBJ2-1; D is undetermined. CDR1 and CDR2 from the germline V gene are MNHEY and SMNVEV (reference sequence). This CDR3 comprises 14 residues. Between the trimmed V and J ends, which lost 1 base and 4 bases, there was a span of 8 bases. CDR3 region: CASSLLGTYNEQFF. The CDR3 nucleotides are TGTGCCAGCAGTTTATTAGGTACTTACAATGAGCAGTTCTTC.

This clonotype was counted a few times. The rearrangement links TRBV4-1 to TRBJ1-2, with TRBD1 matching over 8 bases. CDR3 length: 15 residues. Trimming cost V 3 bases and J 0 bases; bases outside gene matches: 3. The germline V gene has CDR1 MGHRA and CDR2 YSYEKL. The CDR3 is CASSQGQVANYGYTF. CDR3 DNA sequence: TGCGCCAGCAGCCAGGGACAGGTAGCTAACTATGGCTACACCTTC.

The rearrangement links TRBV28 to TRBJ1-2; D is uncertain. CDR3 length equals 13 residues. V gave up 6 bases and J gave up 3 bases, with 11 bases separating them. CDR1 is MDHEN, CDR2 SYDVKM, per germline. CDR3 in amino acids: CASSPQVHYGYTF. CDR3 nucleotides: TGTGCCAGCAGCCCCCAGGTCCACTATGGCTACACCTTC.

This clonotype was counted many times. This chain connects TRBV27 to TRBJ1-5, with D possibly matching TRBD1 (6 bases). The CDR3 spans 14 residues. CDR1 is MNHEY and CDR2 is SMNVEV in the germline V gene (reference sequence). V was pared by 2 bases and J by 5 bases, with 10 bases between. The CDR3 DNA is TGTGCCAGCAGTTTAAACAGGGCGGATCAGCCCCAGCATTTT. As protein: CASSLNRADQPQHF.

This clonotype has a handful of counts. Written as DNA, the CDR3 is TGTGCCTGGAGTGTGGATGACAGGGAATTTTACAACTCTGGAAACACCATATATTTT. Its translation: CAWSVDDREFYNSGNTIYF. This sequence joins TRBV30 and TRBJ1-3, with TRBD1 matching over 7 bases. Germline trimming cut 0 bases from V and 0 bases from J; bases unmatched to any gene: 14. The germline gives CDR1 GTSNPN, CDR2 SVGIG (reference sequence). The CDR3 runs 19 residues.

This clonotype was seen ten or more times. CDR3 in DNA: TGTGCCAGCAGAAAGGGACTAGCGGGGGGATCTCAAGAGACCCAGTACTTC. Its translation is CASRKGLAGGSQETQYF. This chain links TRBV12-3 or TRBV12-4 with TRBJ2-5; 15 bases are a match to TRBD2. V trimming: 6 bases; J trimming: 2 bases; junction bases outside the gene matches: 7. The CDR3 is 17 amino acids.

There are a few counts of this clonotype. The chain links TRBV15 to TRBJ2-3; 7 bases line up with TRBD1. CDR3 length: 16 amino acids. Trimming at V came to 0 bases and at J to 4 bases, leaving 7 bases not matched to a gene. The germline V gene has CDR1 LNHNV and CDR2 YYDKDF (reference sequence). CDR3 in amino acids: CATSRDRKGASDTQYF. CDR3 DNA: TGTGCCACCAGCAGAGATCGTAAGGGGGCGTCAGATACGCAGTATTTT.

This clonotype was seen only a few times. This chain joins TRBV7-3 and TRBJ2-3; 9 bases match TRBD1. Losses at the gene ends were 0 bases for V and 2 bases for J; bases not matched to a gene: 9. The CDR3 contains 18 residues. Germline V gives CDR1 SGHTA, CDR2 FQGTGA. The CDR3 here is CASSLTYGQGTDTDTQYF. The DNA for the CDR3 is TGTGCCAGCAGCTTAACGTATGGACAGGGGACGGACACAGATACGCAGTATTTT.

The sample holds many counts of this clonotype. The gene calls are TRBV20-1 and TRBJ1-5; 10 bases fit TRBD1. The CDR3 is 14 amino acids. Germline loops: CDR1 DFQATT, CDR2 SNEGSKA (reference sequence). J was trimmed by 2 bases and V by 5 bases; bases with no gene match: 3. The CDR3 sequence is CSALGTGGNQPQHF. CDR3 coding DNA: TGCAGTGCTCTCGGGACAGGGGGCAATCAGCCCCAGCATTTT.